These 27 T cell receptor beta chains were all obtained from the same sample, sequenced in a study of OX40 agonist ivuxolimab in advanced cancers. Sequencing used immunoSEQ multiplex PCR; TCRdb keeps in-frame clones, though not all of them. The sample has around 15,000 clones; nearly 95% are singletons. The material sequenced was CD4+ or CD8+ T cells sorted from blood, taken in a trial of the OX40 agonist ivuxolimab. The receptors originated from an adult with an advanced solid tumor such as melanoma, head and neck, liver or kidney cancer.

This chain links TRBV6-4 with TRBJ2-5; 12 positions agree with TRBD2. The CDR3 length is 15 residues. V shed 2 bases and J 5 bases; nucleotides not matched to a gene: 3. Germline CDR1 reads MRHNA; CDR2 reads SNTAGT. The CDR3 region is CASSDGTSGRETQYF. The CDR3 DNA reads as TGTGCCAGCAGTGACGGGACTAGCGGGCGGGAGACCCAGTACTTC.

The chain recombines TRBV6-1 with TRBJ1-1, with D tentatively TRBD1 (6 bases). This CDR3 is 15 amino acids long. The V and J ends lost 5 bases and 1 base respectively, with 14 bases between them. The germline gives CDR1 MNHNS, CDR2 SASEGT. CDR3 protein: CASSTQQGRNTEAFF. The CDR3 DNA sequence: TGTGCCAGCAGTACCCAACAGGGTCGGAACACTGAAGCTTTCTTT.

V is TRBV4-2 and J is TRBJ1-3, with D possibly being TRBD1 (6 bases). CDR1 and CDR2 from the germline V gene are LGHNA and YNFKEQ. V dropped 4 bases and J dropped 7 bases, with 17 bases sitting between them. This CDR3 has 15 residues. The CDR3 coding sequence is TGTGCCAGCAGCCCTCACAGGACAGAGCGGAACACCATATATTTT. It yields the protein CASSPHRTERNTIYF.

CDR3 nucleotides: TGTGCCAGCAGGCCAGCGGGGGGGCGAGATACGCAGTATTTT. This codes for CASRPAGGRDTQYF. The rearrangement links TRBV2 to TRBJ2-3; 10 bases match TRBD2. The germline V gene has CDR1 SNHLY and CDR2 FYNNEI. The CDR3 extends over 14 amino acids. V shed 6 bases, J shed 5 bases, and the junction held 5 bases outside the gene matches.

This clone was counted a single time. This sequence joins TRBV7-9 and TRBJ2-2; possibly TRBD2 for D (5 bases). The germline V and J ends were trimmed by 3 bases and 2 bases, with 10 bases remaining between them. The CDR3 has 15 amino acids. Germline-derived CDR1 and CDR2 are SEHNR and FQNEAQ (reference sequence). DNA of the CDR3: TGTGCCAGCAGCTTGTCCGGGGTTAACACCGGGGAGCTGTTTTTT. It is translated as CASSLSGVNTGELFF.

The chain has TRBV6-4 and TRBJ1-1, with D perhaps TRBD1 (5 bases). Germline CDR1 reads MRHNA; CDR2 reads SNTAGT. This CDR3 is built from 15 residues. The V gene lost 2 bases and the J gene lost 0 bases, with 10 bases spanning the gap. The chain's CDR3 is CASSDTGLMNTEAFF. CDR3 nucleotides: TGTGCCAGCAGTGACACAGGCCTCATGAACACTGAAGCTTTCTTT.

The V and J genes are TRBV27 and TRBJ2-7; D remains unclear. The ends were cut back, 3 bases at V and 3 bases at J, with 3 bases in the middle. Per germline, CDR1 MNHEY and CDR2 SMNVEV (reference sequence). The CDR3 totals 11 residues. CDR3: CASSFGYEQYF. The CDR3 nucleotides are TGTGCCAGCAGTTTTGGCTACGAGCAGTACTTC.

The chain carries TRBV9 and TRBJ2-5, with D maybe TRBD2 (5 bases). CDR1 is SGDLS and CDR2 is YYNGEE in the germline V gene. The V gene lost 3 bases and the J gene lost 2 bases, with 8 bases spanning the gap. The CDR3 loop spans 13 amino acids. CDR3 in amino acids: CASSERVQETQYF. The CDR3, as DNA: TGTGCCAGCAGCGAGAGGGTACAAGAGACCCAGTACTTC.

This sequence joins TRBV19 and TRBJ2-7; D uncertain. The CDR3 is made up of 13 amino acids. The V end was cut by 5 bases, the J end by 2 bases, with 10 bases between. CDR1 and CDR2 from the germline V gene are LNHDA and SQIVND (reference sequence). CDR3 sequence (DNA): TGTGCCAGTAGTTGGGCAGAAACCTACGAGCAGTACTTC. Protein sequence: CASSWAETYEQYF.

V is TRBV19 and J is TRBJ2-1; 8 nucleotides line up with TRBD2. Trimming removed 6 bases from V and 6 bases from J; junction bases left unmatched: 4. Germline V gene sequence: CDR1 LNHDA, CDR2 SQIVND (reference sequence). This CDR3 has 13 residues. In nucleotides, the CDR3 is TGTGCCAGTAGGGAACTAGCGGTCAATGAGCAGTTCTTC. This gives the protein CASRELAVNEQFF.

For the CDR3, the DNA is TGTGCCAGCAACCGAGCGGAGAAGGGCTACGAGCAGTACTTC. Amino acid sequence: CASNRAEKGYEQYF. The J gene is TRBJ2-7, the V gene TRBV7-9, with D perhaps matching TRBD2 (5 bases). The V gene lost 7 bases and the J gene lost 3 bases, with 16 bases spanning the gap. This CDR3 is 14 amino acids long. Germline CDR1 is SEHNR and CDR2 is FQNEAQ (reference sequence).

The chain is built from TRBV5-1 and TRBJ1-2, with TRBD1 matching 10 bases. CDR1 is SGHRS, CDR2 YFSETQ, per germline. This CDR3 is 15 amino acids long. J gave up 3 bases and V 3 bases, and 5 bases lay outside the gene matches. CDR3 DNA: TGCGCCAGCAGCTCCCGGGACAGGGGCCACTATGGCTACACCTTC. Its protein product is CASSSRDRGHYGYTF.

The chain joins TRBV6-6 to TRBJ1-5, with D maybe TRBD1 (6 bases). Germline V gene data show CDR1 as MNHNY and CDR2 as SVGAGI (reference sequence). Trimming left V 6 bases short and J 0 bases short, with 12 bases between. The CDR3 extends over 15 amino acids. The CDR3 sequence: CASRNTGISNQPQHF. The CDR3 region has the DNA TGTGCCAGCAGAAATACAGGGATTAGCAATCAGCCCCAGCATTTT.

J is TRBJ2-2 and V is TRBV5-6; the D is unclear. The germline V and J ends were trimmed by 2 bases and 4 bases, with 6 bases remaining between them. Germline CDR1 and CDR2: SGHDT and YYEEEE. The CDR3 length is 13 residues. The DNA of the CDR3 is TGTGCCAGCAGCTTATTTAGCACCGGGGAGCTGTTTTTT. Translation: CASSLFSTGELFF.

This clone was counted once. V is TRBV9 and J is TRBJ2-7; possibly TRBD1 or TRBD2 for D (5 bases each). CDR3 length: 12 residues. V dropped 4 bases and J dropped 6 bases, with 11 bases sitting between them. Germline CDR1 and CDR2: SGDLS and YYNGEE. The CDR3 DNA reads as TGTGCCAGCAGCCAAGGTGGGGGCGAGCAGTACTTC. Its translation: CASSQGGGEQYF.

The chain joins TRBV5-1 to TRBJ2-5, with D tentatively TRBD1 (6 bases). Germline V gene sequence: CDR1 SGHRS, CDR2 YFSETQ. CDR3 length: 15 amino acids. Deletions cut 4 bases from V and 5 bases from J, with 18 bases between. The CDR3 spells CASSPTQGSGETQYF. DNA of the CDR3: TGCGCCAGCAGCCCTACACAGGGATCGGGGGAGACCCAGTACTTC.

The chain couples TRBV2 to TRBJ2-4; TRBD1 agrees at 9 bases. With V trimmed by 6 bases and J by 2 bases, 11 bases remained unmatched. The V gene's germline CDR1 is SNHLY and CDR2 FYNNEI. This CDR3 has 17 residues. CDR3 amino acids: CASRLGQGIGTKNIQYF. The CDR3 nucleotides read TGTGCCAGCAGGCTGGGACAGGGAATCGGAACCAAAAACATTCAGTACTTC.

The rearrangement joins TRBV1 to TRBJ2-7; the DNA was not used to check the table's D call, TRBD1. TRBV1 has pseudogene status. The CDR3 loop spans 18 amino acids. The CDR3: CTSSQDSYRTGLSYEQYF. In DNA, the CDR3 is TGCACCAGCAGCCAAGATAGTTACCGGACAGGGCTCTCCTACGAGCAGTACTTC.

This rearrangement joins TRBV5-4 to TRBJ2-3; D is undetermined. The CDR3 extends over 13 amino acids. Germline-derived CDR1 and CDR2 are SGHNT and YYREEE (reference sequence). Trimming left V 4 bases short and J 4 bases short, with 10 bases between. CDR3 sequence: CASSNGRSDTQYF. The CDR3 DNA sequence: TGTGCCAGCAGCAACGGCCGGTCAGATACGCAGTATTTT.

Comments on this clone: Sequence at one end of the junction differs from germline and may be a read error. The chain employs TRBV10-1 and TRBJ2-7, with 7 bases matching TRBD2. This CDR3 comprises 12 residues. CDR1 is WNHNN and CDR2 is SYGVQD in the germline V gene (reference sequence). CDR3 region: CASSNEPGLLHF. CDR3 bases: TGCGCCAGCAGTAATGAGCCGGGACTACTCCACTTC.

The rearrangement uses TRBV14 and TRBJ2-7, with no clear D. The CDR3 contains 16 residues. Per germline, CDR1 SGHDN and CDR2 FVKESK. V lost 4 bases to trimming and J lost 3 bases, with 19 bases between them. In DNA form, the CDR3 reads TGTGCCAGCAGCCCTCCCGCGGATGGTGTGCTCTACGAGCAGTACTTC. Translation: CASSPPADGVLYEQYF.

This chain joins TRBV5-6 and TRBJ2-7; 7 positions match TRBD1. V lost 4 bases and J lost 4; bases outside the gene matches: 5. The CDR3 consists of 13 residues. CDR1 is SGHDT and CDR2 is YYEEEE in the germline V gene. Here the CDR3 reads CASSPTGRYEQYF. The CDR3 DNA reads TGTGCCAGCAGCCCGACAGGGAGATACGAGCAGTACTTC.

The chain recombines TRBV28 with TRBJ1-2, with TRBD1 matching 8 bases. The length of the CDR3 is 15 residues. Germline trimming cut 4 bases from V and 5 bases from J; bases unmatched to any gene: 9. CDR1 and CDR2 from the germline V gene are MDHEN and SYDVKM. The CDR3 protein is CASSSRQGKGYGYTF. The CDR3 DNA follows: TGTGCCAGCAGTTCTCGACAGGGGAAGGGATATGGCTACACCTTC.

This chain uses TRBV30 with TRBJ2-7; D ambiguous. V was cut by 7 bases and J by 2 bases, with 18 bases left in between. The CDR3 length is 14 residues. The germline gives CDR1 GTSNPN, CDR2 SVGIG (reference sequence). CDR3 DNA sequence: TGTGCCTCCCAATCGGCCAAAAGGACCTACGAGCAGTACTTC. It encodes CASQSAKRTYEQYF.

The chain employs TRBV7-2 and TRBJ2-1; tentative D call: TRBD2 (6 bases). V lost 0 bases to trimming and J lost 4 bases, with 13 bases between them. Germline V gene data show CDR1 as SGHTA and CDR2 as FQGNSA. This CDR3 contains 16 residues. The CDR3 loop is CASSLAGRSTYNEQFF. The CDR3 DNA sequence: TGTGCCAGCAGCTTAGCTGGGAGGTCAACGTACAATGAGCAGTTCTTC.

This chain joins TRBV28 and TRBJ2-5, with D possibly TRBD2 on 6 matching bases. With 5 bases removed from V and 2 bases from J, the gap between germline ends came to 18 bases. The CDR3 totals 16 residues. Germline V gives CDR1 MDHEN, CDR2 SYDVKM. CDR3 nucleotides: TGTGCCAGCAGTCTCCTACTCTTAGCGGCGCAAGAGACCCAGTACTTC. Amino acid sequence: CASSLLLLAAQETQYF.

This CDR3 reads CAGTSGKQETQYF. DNA for the CDR3: TGTGCCGGGACTAGCGGGAAACAAGAGACCCAGTACTTC. The genes are TRBV6-1 and TRBJ2-5; TRBD2 agrees at 13 bases. The CDR3 contains 13 residues. Germline assignment: CDR1 MNHNS and CDR2 SASEGT. Unmatched junction bases numbered 2, after V lost 11 bases and J lost 2 bases.